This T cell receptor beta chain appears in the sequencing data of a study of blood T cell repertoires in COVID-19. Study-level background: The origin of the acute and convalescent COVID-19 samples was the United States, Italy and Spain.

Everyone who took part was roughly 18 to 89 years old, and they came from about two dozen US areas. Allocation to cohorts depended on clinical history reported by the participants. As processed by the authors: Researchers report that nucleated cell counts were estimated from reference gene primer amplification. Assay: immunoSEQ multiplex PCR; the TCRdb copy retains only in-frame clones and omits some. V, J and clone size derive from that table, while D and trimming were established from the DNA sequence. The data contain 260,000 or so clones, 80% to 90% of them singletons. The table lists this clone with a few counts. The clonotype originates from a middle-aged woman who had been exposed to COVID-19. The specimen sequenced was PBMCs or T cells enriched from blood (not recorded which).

The chain's CDR3 is CASSYSTGFDYGYTF. The CDR3 nucleotides are TGTGCCAGCAGTTACTCGACGGGGTTCGACTATGGCTACACCTTC. The chain uses TRBV6-5 and TRBJ1-2; D uncertain. Per the germline V gene, CDR1 is MNHEY and CDR2 is SVGAGI. The CDR3 covers 15 residues. V was shortened by 0 bases and J by 3 bases, with 11 bases between the two germline ends.